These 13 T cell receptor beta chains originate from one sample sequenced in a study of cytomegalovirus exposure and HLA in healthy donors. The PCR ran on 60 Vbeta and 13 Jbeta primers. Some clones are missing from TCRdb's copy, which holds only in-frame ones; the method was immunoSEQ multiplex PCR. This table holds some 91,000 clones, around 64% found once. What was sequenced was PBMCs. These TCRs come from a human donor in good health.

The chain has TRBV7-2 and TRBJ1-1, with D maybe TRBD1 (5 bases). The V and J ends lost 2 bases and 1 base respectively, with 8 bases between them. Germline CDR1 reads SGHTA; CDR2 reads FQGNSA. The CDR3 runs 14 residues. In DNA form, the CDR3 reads TGTGCCAGCAGCTTATTTCAGGGGAACACTGAAGCTTTCTTT. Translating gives CASSLFQGNTEAFF.

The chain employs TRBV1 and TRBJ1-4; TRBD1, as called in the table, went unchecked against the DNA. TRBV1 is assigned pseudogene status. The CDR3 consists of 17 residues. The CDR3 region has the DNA TGCACCAGCAGCCAAGAGCCAGACAGGGTGGAGCATGAAAAACTGTTTTTT. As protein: CTSSQEPDRVEHEKLFF.

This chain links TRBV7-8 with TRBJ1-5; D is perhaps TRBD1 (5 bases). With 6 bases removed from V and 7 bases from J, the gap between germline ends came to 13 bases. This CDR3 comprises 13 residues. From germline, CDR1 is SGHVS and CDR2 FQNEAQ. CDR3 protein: CASSQGAGQPQHF. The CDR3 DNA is TGTGCCAGCAGTCAAGGGGCAGGGCAGCCCCAGCATTTT.

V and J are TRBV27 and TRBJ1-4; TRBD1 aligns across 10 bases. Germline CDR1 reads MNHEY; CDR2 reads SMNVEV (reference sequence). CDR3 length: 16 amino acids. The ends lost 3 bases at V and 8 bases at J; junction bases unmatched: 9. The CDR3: CASSFLPGQGREKLFF. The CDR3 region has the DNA TGTGCCAGCAGTTTCCTTCCGGGACAGGGGAGAGAAAAACTGTTTTTT.

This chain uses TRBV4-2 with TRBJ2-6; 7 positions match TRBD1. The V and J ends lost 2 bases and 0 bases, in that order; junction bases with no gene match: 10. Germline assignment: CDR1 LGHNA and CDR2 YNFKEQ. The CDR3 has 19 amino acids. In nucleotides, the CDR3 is TGTGCCAGCAGCCAACTAAGACAGGGATTGCGCTCTGGGGCCAACGTCCTGACTTTC. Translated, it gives CASSQLRQGLRSGANVLTF.

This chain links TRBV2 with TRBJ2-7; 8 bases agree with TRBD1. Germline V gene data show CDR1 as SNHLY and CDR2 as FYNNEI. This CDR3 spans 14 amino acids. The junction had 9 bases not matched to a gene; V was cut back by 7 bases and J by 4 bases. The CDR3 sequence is CASITDRVSYEQYF. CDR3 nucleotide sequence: TGTGCCAGCATTACGGACAGGGTGAGTTACGAGCAGTACTTC.

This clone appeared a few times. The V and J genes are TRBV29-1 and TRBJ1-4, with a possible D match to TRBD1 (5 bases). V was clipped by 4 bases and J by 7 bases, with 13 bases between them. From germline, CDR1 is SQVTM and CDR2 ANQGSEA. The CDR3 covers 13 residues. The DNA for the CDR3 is TGCAGCGTTGCGTACAGGAGTGGTGAAAAACTGTTTTTT. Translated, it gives CSVAYRSGEKLFF.

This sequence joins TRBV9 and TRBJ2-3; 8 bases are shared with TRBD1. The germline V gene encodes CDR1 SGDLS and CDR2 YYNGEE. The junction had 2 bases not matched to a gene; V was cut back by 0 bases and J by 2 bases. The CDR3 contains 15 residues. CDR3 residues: CASSVGTGTTDTQYF. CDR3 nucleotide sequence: TGTGCCAGCAGCGTAGGGACAGGGACCACAGATACGCAGTATTTT.

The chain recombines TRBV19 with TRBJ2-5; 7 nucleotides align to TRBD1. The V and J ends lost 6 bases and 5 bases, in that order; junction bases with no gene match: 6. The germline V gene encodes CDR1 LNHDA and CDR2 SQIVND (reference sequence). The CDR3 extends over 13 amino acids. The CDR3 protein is CASRGTDRETQYF. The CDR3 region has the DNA TGTGCCAGTAGGGGGACAGATAGGGAGACCCAGTACTTC.

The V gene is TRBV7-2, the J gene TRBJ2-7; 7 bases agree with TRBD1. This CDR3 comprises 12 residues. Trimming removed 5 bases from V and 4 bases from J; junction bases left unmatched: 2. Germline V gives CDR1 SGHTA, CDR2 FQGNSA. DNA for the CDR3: TGTGCCAGCAGCAGACAGGGTTACGAGCAGTACTTC. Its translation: CASSRQGYEQYF.

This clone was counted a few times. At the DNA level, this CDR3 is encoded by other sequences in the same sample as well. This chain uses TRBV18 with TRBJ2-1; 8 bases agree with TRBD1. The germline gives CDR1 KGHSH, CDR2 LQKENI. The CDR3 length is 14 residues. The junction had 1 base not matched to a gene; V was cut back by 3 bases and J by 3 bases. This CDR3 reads CASSPGTGYNEQFF. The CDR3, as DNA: TGTGCCAGCTCACCGGGGACAGGCTACAATGAGCAGTTCTTC.

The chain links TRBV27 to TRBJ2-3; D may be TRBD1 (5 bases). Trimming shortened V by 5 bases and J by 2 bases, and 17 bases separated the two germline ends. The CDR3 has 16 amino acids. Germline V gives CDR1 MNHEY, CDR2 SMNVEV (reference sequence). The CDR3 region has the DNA TGTGCCAGCAGTCCCAGGGTGGGCGCTCTCACAGATACGCAGTATTTT. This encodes CASSPRVGALTDTQYF.

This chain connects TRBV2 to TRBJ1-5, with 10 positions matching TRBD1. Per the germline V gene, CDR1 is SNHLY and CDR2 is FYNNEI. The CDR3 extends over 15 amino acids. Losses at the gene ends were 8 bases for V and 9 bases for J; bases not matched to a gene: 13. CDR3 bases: TGTGCCAGCCGCAGGGACAGGGGCGTTCAATCGCCCCAGCATTTT. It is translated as CASRRDRGVQSPQHF.